This T cell receptor (beta chain) was obtained from a study of siplizumab effects on memory and regulatory T cells. Findings and limits, study-wide: Tregs proliferating in siplizumab cultures lacked confirmation of their suppressive function. Greater diversity than memory cells seemed evident in naive T cells, which also appeared to be major alloresponse contributors. Significant reduction of alloreactive sequences traceable to unstimulated CD4+ memory cells was observed with siplizumab. The study found that mappable alloreactive CD4+ clones averaged approximately 69% Treg-derived with siplizumab and around 25% in controls.

CDR3 size: 14 residues. V lost 1 base, J lost 12 bases, and 10 bases stayed unmatched. The germline V gene has CDR1 SGHAT and CDR2 FQNNGV. With regard to this clone: Its target is unknown.

Sequencing used immunoSEQ multiplex PCR; TCRdb keeps in-frame clones, though not all of them. Of approximately 94,000 clones detected, 94% appear once; the ten largest clones hold about 1.2%. The sequence was obtained from a human donor in good health. V and J are TRBV11-2 and TRBJ2-5, with 8 bases identical to TRBD1. The specimen was non-Treg CD4+ T cells sorted from blood. DNA of the CDR3: TGTGCCAGCAGCTTAGGGGACAGGATGGAATCGGAGTACTTC. Its translation is CASSLGDRMESEYF.